The entry below gives a single T cell receptor (beta chain) sequence along with its context. The CDR3 has 13 residues. Germline CDR1 and CDR2: MNHNY and SVGAGI (reference sequence). With V trimmed by 2 bases and J by 6 bases, 2 bases remained unmatched. Sequenced by immunoSEQ multiplex PCR; TCRdb stores in-frame clones only, minus some. The sample consists of approximately 250,000 clones, around 87% of them appearing once. The record originates from a study of blood T cell repertoires in COVID-19. The sequence was obtained from a man aged 18 to 29 with active or convalescent COVID-19. The chain couples TRBV6-6 to TRBJ1-2, with 8 bases fitting TRBD1. Specimen: peripheral blood. For the CDR3, the DNA is TGTGCCAGCAGTTACGACAGGGGTGATGGCTACACCTTC. Translation gives CASSYDRGDGYTF.